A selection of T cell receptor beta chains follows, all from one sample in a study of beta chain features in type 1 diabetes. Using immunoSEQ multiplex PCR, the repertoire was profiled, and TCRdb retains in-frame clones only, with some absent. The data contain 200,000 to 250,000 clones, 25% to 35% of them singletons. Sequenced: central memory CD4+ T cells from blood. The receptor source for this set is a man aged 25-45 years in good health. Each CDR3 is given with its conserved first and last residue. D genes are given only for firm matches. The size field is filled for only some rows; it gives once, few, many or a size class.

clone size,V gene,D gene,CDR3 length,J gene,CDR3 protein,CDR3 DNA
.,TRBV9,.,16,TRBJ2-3,CASSVGGATSTDTQYF,TGTGCCAGCAGCGTAGGGGGGGCGACTAGCACAGATACGCAGTATTTT
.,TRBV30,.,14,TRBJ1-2,CASRGARSVDGYTF,TGTGCCTCAAGAGGGGCGCGGAGTGTGGATGGCTACACCTTC
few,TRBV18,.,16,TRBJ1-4,CASSPPRGSPGEKLFF,TGTGCCAGCTCACCACCGAGAGGCTCCCCCGGGGAAAAACTGTTTTTT
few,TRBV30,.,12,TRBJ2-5,CAWSPRQETQYF,TGTGCCTGGAGTCCCCGCCAAGAGACCCAGTACTTC
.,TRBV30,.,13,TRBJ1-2,CAWNPKGTYGYTF,TGTGCCTGGAACCCGAAGGGCACCTATGGCTACACCTTC
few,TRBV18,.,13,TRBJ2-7,CASSPDWTYEQYF,TGTGCCAGCTCACCAGACTGGACCTACGAGCAGTACTTC
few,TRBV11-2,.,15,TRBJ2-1,CASSRGERTYNEQFF,TGTGCCAGCAGCCGAGGGGAGAGGACCTACAATGAGCAGTTCTTC
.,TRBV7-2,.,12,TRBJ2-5,CASSLDRETQYF,TGTGCCAGCAGCTTAGATAGGGAGACCCAGTACTTC
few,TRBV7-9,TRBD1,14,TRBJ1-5,CASSLDRGRQPQHF,TGTGCCAGCAGCCTCGACAGGGGGAGACAGCCCCAGCATTTT
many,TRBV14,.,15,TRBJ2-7,CASSRIQGVTYEQYF,TGTGCCAGCAGCCGTATCCAGGGCGTTACCTACGAGCAGTACTTC
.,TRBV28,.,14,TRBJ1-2,CASTRRGLSYGYTF,TGTGCCAGCACCCGGAGGGGATTGAGCTATGGCTACACCTTC
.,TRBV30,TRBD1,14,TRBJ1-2,CACTWNRGLSGYTF,TGTGCCTGTACTTGGAACAGGGGGTTAAGTGGCTACACCTTC
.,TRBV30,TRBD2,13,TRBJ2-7,CARRGISSYEQYF,TGTGCCCGGCGGGGGATTAGCTCCTACGAGCAGTACTTC
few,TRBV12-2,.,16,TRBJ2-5,CASRLALRGGRETQYF,TGTGCAAGTCGCTTAGCCTTACGAGGGGGACGGGAGACCCAGTACTTC
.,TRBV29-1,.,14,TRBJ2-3,CSVEAERDGDTQYF,TGCAGCGTTGAAGCGGAACGGGACGGAGATACGCAGTATTTT
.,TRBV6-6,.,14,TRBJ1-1,CASSYRQLNTEAFF,TGTGCCAGCAGTTATCGGCAGCTGAACACTGAAGCTTTCTTT
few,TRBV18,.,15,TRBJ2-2,CASSPVQGSTGELFF,TGTGCCAGCTCACCCGTCCAGGGGAGCACCGGGGAGCTGTTTTTT
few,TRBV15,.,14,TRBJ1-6,CATRGSDYNSPLHF,TGTGCCACCAGGGGGTCTGATTATAATTCACCCCTCCACTTT
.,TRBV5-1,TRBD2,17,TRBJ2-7,CASSPGVAGGPQGEQYF,TGCGCCAGCAGCCCCGGGGTAGCGGGAGGGCCTCAGGGCGAGCAGTACTTC
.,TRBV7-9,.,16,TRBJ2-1,CASSSMVTVSYNEQFF,TGTGCCAGCAGCTCCATGGTAACAGTCTCCTACAATGAGCAGTTCTTC
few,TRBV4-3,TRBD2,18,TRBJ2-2,CASSQDVGGRANTGELFF,TGCGCCAGCAGCCAAGATGTGGGAGGGAGGGCGAACACCGGGGAGCTGTTTTTT
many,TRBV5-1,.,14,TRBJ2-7,CASSLDAEEYEQYF,TGCGCCAGCAGCTTGGATGCGGAAGAATACGAGCAGTACTTC
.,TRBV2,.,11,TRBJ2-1,CASSGYNEQFF,TGTGCCAGCAGTGGGTACAATGAGCAGTTCTTC
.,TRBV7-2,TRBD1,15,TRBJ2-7,CASSSRTGGSYEQYF,TGTGCCAGCAGCTCCAGGACAGGGGGGAGCTACGAGCAGTACTTC
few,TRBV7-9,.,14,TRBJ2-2,CASSLVANTGELFF,TGTGCCAGCAGCTTAGTCGCGAACACCGGGGAGCTGTTTTTT
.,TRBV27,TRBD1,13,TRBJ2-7,CASSPRDRGLQYF,TGTGCCAGCAGTCCCCGGGACAGGGGATTGCAGTACTTC
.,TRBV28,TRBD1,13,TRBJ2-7,CASGRTGRNEQYF,TGTGCCAGCGGACGGACAGGGCGGAACGAGCAGTACTTC
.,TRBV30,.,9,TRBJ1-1,CAWGTKAFF,TGTGCCTGGGGGACAAAAGCTTTCTTT
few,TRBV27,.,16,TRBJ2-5,CASSTLKGPKGETQYF,TGTGCCAGCAGTACACTTAAGGGGCCAAAGGGAGAGACCCAGTACTTC
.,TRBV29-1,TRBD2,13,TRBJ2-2,CSVAGRAVGELFF,TGCAGCGTTGCCGGGAGGGCCGTCGGGGAGCTGTTTTTT
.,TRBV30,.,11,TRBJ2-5,CAWSIGETQYF,TGTGCCTGGAGTATCGGGGAGACCCAGTACTTC
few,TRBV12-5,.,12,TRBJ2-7,CASGQDSYEQYF,TGTGCTAGTGGTCAGGACAGTTACGAGCAGTACTTC
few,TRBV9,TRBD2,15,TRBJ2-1,CASSVIGLANNEQFF,TGTGCCAGCAGCGTAATCGGACTAGCGAATAATGAGCAGTTCTTC
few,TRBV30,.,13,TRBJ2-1,CAWSGSSYNEQFF,TGTGCCTGGAGTGGTAGCTCCTACAATGAGCAGTTCTTC
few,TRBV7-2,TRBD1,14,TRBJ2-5,CASSPSTGAGTQYF,TGTGCCAGCAGCCCAAGCACAGGGGCAGGGACCCAGTACTTC
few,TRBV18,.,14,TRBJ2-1,CASSPVSGDNEQFF,TGTGCCAGCTCACCCGTAAGCGGCGACAATGAGCAGTTCTTC
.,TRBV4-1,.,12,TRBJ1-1,CASSRPSSEAFF,TGCGCCAGCAGTCGACCGTCTTCTGAAGCTTTCTTT
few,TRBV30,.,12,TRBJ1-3,CAWSTAGNTIYF,TGTGCCTGGAGTACAGCTGGAAACACCATATATTTT
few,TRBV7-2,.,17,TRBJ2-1,CASSLDPPGSFYNEQFF,TGTGCCAGCAGCTTAGATCCTCCGGGGTCCTTCTACAATGAGCAGTTCTTC
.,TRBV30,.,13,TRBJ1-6,CAWTPAHNSPLHF,TGTGCCTGGACGCCCGCGCATAATTCACCCCTCCACTTT
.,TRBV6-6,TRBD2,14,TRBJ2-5,CASSYSTGRKTQYF,TGTGCCAGCAGTTACTCGACCGGGAGGAAGACCCAGTACTTC
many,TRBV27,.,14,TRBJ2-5,CASSRRVSRETQYF,TGTGCCAGCAGCCGCCGGGTGAGCCGGGAGACCCAGTACTTC
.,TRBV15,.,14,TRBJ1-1,CATSSNRDGTEAFF,TGTGCCACCAGCTCGAACAGGGATGGCACTGAAGCTTTCTTT
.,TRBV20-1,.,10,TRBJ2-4,CSALGDKQYF,TGCAGTGCGTTGGGAGACAAGCAGTACTTC
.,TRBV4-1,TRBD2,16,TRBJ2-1,CASSQDGSGRAQEQFF,TGCGCCAGCAGCCAAGATGGTAGCGGGAGGGCCCAAGAGCAGTTCTTC
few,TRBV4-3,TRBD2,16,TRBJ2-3,CASSQGTSGRPDTQYF,TGCGCCAGCAGCCAAGGGACTAGCGGGAGGCCAGATACGCAGTATTTT
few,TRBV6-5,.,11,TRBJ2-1,CASSFGPEQFF,TGTGCCAGCAGTTTCGGACCGGAGCAGTTCTTC
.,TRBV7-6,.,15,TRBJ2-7,CASSSVLGAEYEQYF,TGTGCCAGCAGCTCGGTGTTGGGGGCTGAGTACGAGCAGTACTTC
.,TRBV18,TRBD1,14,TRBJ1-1,CASSSQGANTEAFF,TGTGCCAGCTCATCCCAGGGGGCTAACACTGAAGCTTTCTTT